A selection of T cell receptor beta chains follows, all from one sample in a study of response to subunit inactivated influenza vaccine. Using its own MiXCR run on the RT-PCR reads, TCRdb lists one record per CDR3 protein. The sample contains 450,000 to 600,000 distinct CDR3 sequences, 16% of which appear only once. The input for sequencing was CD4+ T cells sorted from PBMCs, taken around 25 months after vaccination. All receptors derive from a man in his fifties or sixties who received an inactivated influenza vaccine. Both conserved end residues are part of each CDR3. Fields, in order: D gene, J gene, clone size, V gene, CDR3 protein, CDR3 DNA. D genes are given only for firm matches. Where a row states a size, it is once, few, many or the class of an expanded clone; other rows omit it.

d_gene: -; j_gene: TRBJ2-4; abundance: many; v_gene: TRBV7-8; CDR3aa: CASSLKSWNIQYF; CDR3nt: TGTGCCAGCAGCTTAAAGTCATGGAACATTCAGTACTTC
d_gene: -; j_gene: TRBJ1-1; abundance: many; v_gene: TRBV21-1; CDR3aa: CASSLFRPDRNTEAFF; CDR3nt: TGTGCCAGCAGCTTATTTAGACCGGACCGGAACACTGAAGCTTTCTTT
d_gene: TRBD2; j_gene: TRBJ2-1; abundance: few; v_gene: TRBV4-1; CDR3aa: CASSQGYSGGSYNEQFF; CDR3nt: TGCGCCAGCAGCCAGGGATATAGCGGGGGGTCCTACAATGAGCAGTTCTTC
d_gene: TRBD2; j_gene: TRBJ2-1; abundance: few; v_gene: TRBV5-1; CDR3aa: CASSLRTSGPSSYNEQFF; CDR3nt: TGCGCCAGCAGCTTGCGGACTAGCGGGCCAAGCTCCTACAATGAGCAGTTCTTC
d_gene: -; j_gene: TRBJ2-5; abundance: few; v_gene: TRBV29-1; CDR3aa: CSVVVGVSETQYF; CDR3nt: TGCAGCGTTGTGGTAGGGGTTTCGGAGACCCAGTACTTC
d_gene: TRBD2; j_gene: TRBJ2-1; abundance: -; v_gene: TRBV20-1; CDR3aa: CSAPRGRAHSYNEQFF; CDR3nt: TGCAGTGCTCCCAGAGGGAGGGCCCATTCCTACAATGAGCAGTTCTTC
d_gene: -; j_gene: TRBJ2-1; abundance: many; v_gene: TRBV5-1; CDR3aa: CASSLGVGSYNEQFF; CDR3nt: TGCGCCAGCAGCTTGGGGGTTGGATCCTACAATGAGCAGTTCTTC
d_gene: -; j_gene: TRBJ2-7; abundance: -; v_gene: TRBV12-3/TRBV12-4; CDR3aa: CASREGLTEQYF; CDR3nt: TGTGCCAGCAGGGAAGGCCTAACCGAGCAGTACTTC
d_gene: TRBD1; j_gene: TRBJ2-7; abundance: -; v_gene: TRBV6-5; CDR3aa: CASSYGPPGQGSAYEQYF; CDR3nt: TGTGCCAGCAGTTACGGCCCTCCGGGACAGGGGTCTGCCTACGAGCAGTACTTC
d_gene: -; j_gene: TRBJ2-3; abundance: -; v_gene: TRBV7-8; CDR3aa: CASSFGFTDTQYF; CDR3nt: TGTGCCAGCAGCTTCGGGTTTACAGATACGCAGTATTTT
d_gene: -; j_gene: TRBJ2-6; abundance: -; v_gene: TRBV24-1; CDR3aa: CATSDSRAGANVLTF; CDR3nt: TGTGCCACCAGTGATTCGAGGGCTGGGGCCAACGTCCTGACTTTC
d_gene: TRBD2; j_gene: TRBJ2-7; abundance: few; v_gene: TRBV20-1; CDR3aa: CSARDKSGTPYEQYF; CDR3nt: TGCAGTGCTAGAGATAAGAGCGGGACCCCCTACGAGCAGTACTTC
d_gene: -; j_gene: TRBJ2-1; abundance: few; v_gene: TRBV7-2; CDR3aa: CASSLRRNEQFF; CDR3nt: TGTGCCAGCAGCCTGAGAAGGAATGAGCAGTTCTTC
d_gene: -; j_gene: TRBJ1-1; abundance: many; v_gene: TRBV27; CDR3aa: CASSPRPGDTEAFF; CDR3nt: TGTGCCAGCAGTCCCCGGCCGGGGGACACTGAAGCTTTCTTT
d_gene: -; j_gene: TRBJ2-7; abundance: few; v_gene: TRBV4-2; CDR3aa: CASSQVGAPYEQYF; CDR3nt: TGTGCCAGCAGCCAAGTAGGAGCACCCTACGAGCAGTACTTC
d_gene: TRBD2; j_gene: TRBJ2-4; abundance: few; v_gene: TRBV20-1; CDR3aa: CSARDYPSGRVNIQYF; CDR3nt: TGCAGTGCTAGAGATTACCCTAGCGGGAGGGTAAACATTCAGTACTTC
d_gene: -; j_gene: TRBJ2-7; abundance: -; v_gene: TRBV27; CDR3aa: CASSLRYGLAYEQYF; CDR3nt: TGTGCCAGCAGTTTAAGATATGGGCTGGCCTACGAGCAGTACTTC
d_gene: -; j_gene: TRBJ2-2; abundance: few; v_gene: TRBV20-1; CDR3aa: CSASTGMTYTGELFF; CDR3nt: TGCAGTGCTAGTACGGGGATGACTTACACCGGGGAGCTGTTTTTT
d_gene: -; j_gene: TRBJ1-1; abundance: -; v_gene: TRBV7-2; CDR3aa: CASSRGGSQAVTEAFF; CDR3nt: TGTGCCAGCAGCCGGGGGGGCTCTCAGGCTGTCACTGAAGCTTTCTTT
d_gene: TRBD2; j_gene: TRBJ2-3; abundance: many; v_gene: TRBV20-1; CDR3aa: CSASRGGPDTQYF; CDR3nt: TGCAGTGCTAGTCGGGGGGGGCCAGATACGCAGTATTTT
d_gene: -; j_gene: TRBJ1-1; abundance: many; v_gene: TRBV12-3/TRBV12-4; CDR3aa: CASTPPGKNIPFF; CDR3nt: TGTGCCAGCACCCCTCCCGGGAAGAATATTCCTTTCTTT
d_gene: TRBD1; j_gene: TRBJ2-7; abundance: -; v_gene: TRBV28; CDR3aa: CASRGTGVGEQYF; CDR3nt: TGTGCCAGCAGGGGGACAGGGGTTGGCGAGCAGTACTTC
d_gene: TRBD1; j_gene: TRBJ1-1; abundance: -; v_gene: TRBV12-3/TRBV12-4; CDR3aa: CASSSTGSNTEAFF; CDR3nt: TGTGCCAGCAGCTCGACAGGGAGCAACACTGAAGCTTTCTTT
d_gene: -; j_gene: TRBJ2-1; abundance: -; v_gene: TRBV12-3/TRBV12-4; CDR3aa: CASSLEGRILYNEQFF; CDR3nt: TGTGCCAGCAGTCTTGAGGGACGGATCCTCTACAATGAGCAGTTCTTC
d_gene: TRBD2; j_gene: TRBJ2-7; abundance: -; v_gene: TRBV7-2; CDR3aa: CASSPGLAGEYEQYF; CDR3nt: TGTGCCAGCAGCCCAGGGCTAGCGGGGGAATACGAGCAGTACTTC
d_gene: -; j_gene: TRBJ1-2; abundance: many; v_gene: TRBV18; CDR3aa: CASSPSPGDYGYTF; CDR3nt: TGTGCCAGCTCACCGAGCCCGGGGGACTATGGCTACACCTTC
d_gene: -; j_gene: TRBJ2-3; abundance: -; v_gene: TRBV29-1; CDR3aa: CSVEEGPPRYF; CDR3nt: TGCAGCGTTGAAGAGGGGCCCCCCCGGTATTTT
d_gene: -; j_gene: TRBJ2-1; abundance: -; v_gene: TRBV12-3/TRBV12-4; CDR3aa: CASSFRHEQFF; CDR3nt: TGTGCCAGCAGTTTCCGCCATGAGCAGTTCTTC
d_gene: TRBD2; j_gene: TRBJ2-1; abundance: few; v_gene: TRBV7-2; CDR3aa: CASSSTSGGNNEQFF; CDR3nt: TGTGCCAGCAGCTCCACTAGCGGGGGGAACAATGAGCAGTTCTTC
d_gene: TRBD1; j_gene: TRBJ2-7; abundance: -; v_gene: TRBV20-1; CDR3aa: CSAASGTGGFYEQYF; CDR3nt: TGCAGTGCCGCTTCCGGGACAGGGGGCTTCTACGAGCAGTACTTC
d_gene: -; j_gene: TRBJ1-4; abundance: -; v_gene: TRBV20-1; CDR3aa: CSARKDATNEKLFF; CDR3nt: TGCAGTGCTAGGAAGGATGCAACTAATGAAAAACTGTTTTTT
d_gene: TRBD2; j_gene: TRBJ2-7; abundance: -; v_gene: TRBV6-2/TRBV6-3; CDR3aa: CASRYPSGLADNYEQYF; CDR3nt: TGTGCCAGCAGATATCCCTCGGGACTAGCGGATAACTACGAGCAGTACTTC
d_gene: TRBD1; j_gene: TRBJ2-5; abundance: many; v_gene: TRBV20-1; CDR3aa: CSAGDRGLVETQYF; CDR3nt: TGCAGTGCTGGGGACAGGGGGCTGGTAGAGACCCAGTACTTC
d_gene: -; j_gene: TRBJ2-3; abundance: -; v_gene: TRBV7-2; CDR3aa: CASSHAVAGTDTQYF; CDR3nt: TGTGCCAGCAGCCACGCCGTGGCCGGCACAGATACGCAGTATTTT
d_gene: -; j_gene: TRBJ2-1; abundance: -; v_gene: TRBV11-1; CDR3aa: CASSLPLGSYNEQFF; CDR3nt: TGTGCCAGCAGCCTCCCCTTGGGTTCCTACAATGAGCAGTTCTTC
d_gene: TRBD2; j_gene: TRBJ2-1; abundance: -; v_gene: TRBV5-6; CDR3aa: CASSSTGTSGGASYNEQFF; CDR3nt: TGTGCCAGCAGCTCCACCGGGACTAGCGGGGGGGCCTCGTACAATGAGCAGTTCTTC
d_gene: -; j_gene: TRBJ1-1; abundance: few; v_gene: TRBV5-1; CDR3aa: CASSLMSGGDEAFF; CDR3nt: TGCGCCAGCAGCTTGATGTCCGGTGGGGATGAAGCTTTCTTT
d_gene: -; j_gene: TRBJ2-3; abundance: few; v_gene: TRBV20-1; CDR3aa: CSAQQGYTDTQYF; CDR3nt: TGCAGTGCTCAACAGGGTTACACAGATACGCAGTATTTT
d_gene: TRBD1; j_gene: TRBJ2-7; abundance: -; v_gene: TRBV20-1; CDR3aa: CSARPPQGVNEQYF; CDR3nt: TGCAGTGCTAGACCCCCCCAGGGGGTTAACGAGCAGTACTTC
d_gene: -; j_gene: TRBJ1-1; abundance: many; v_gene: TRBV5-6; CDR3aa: CASSLGQSTEAFF; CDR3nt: TGTGCCAGCAGCTTGGGGCAGAGCACTGAAGCTTTCTTT
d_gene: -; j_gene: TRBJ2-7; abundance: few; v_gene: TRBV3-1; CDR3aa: CASSPSHTYEQYF; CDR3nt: TGTGCCAGCAGCCCGAGTCATACCTACGAGCAGTACTTC
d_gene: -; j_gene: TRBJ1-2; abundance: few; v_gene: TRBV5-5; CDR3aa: CASSLEILYGYTF; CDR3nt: TGTGCCAGCAGCTTGGAGATCCTTTATGGCTACACCTTC
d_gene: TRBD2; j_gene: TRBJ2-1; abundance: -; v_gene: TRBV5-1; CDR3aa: CASSLAPGLAGSYNEQFF; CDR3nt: TGCGCCAGCAGCTTGGCCCCGGGACTAGCGGGCTCCTACAATGAGCAGTTCTTC
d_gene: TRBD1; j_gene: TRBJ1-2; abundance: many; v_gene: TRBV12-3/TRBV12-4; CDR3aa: CASSPQGGYGYTF; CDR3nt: TGTGCCAGCAGCCCACAGGGGGGTTATGGCTACACCTTC
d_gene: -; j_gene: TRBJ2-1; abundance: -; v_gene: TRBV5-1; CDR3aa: CASSSVIDNEQFF; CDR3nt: TGCGCCAGCAGCTCAGTAATTGACAATGAGCAGTTCTTC
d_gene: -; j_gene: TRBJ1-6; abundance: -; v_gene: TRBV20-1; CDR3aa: CSASGRTYNSPLHF; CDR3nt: TGCAGTGCTAGCGGCAGGACTTATAATTCACCCCTCCACTTT
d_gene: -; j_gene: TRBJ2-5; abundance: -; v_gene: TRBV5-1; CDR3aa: CASSLNNQETQYF; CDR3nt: TGCGCCAGCAGCTTGAACAACCAAGAGACCCAGTACTTC
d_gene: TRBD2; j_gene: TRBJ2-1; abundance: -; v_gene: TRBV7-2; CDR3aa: CASSLDSPGLAGEQFF; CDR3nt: TGTGCCAGCAGCTTAGACTCCCCTGGACTAGCTGGTGAGCAGTTCTTC
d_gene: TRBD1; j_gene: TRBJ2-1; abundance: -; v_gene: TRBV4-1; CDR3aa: CASSHLGTDYNEQFF; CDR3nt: TGCGCCAGCAGCCACCTAGGGACAGACTACAATGAGCAGTTCTTC
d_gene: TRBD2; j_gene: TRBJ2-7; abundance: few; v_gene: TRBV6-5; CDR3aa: CASSYSSAGGPYEQYF; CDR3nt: TGTGCCAGCAGTTACTCGAGCGCGGGAGGGCCCTACGAGCAGTACTTC
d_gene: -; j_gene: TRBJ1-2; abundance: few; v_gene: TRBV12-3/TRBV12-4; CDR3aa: CASREAGVGYGYTF; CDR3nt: TGTGCCAGCAGAGAGGCGGGGGTAGGGTATGGCTACACCTTC
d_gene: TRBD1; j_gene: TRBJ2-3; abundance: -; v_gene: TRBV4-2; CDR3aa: CASSHVGQGATDTQYF; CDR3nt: TGTGCCAGCAGCCATGTAGGACAGGGGGCGACAGATACGCAGTATTTT